This is a list of T cell receptor beta chains from one sample in a study of post-analysis software for immune sequencing data. TCRdb re-called the PCR reads with MiXCR, one entry per CDR3 protein. The profile covers some 500,000 distinct CDR3 sequences, with roughly 45% appearing a single time and around 10% taken by the ten largest. What was sequenced was blood. Receptors originate from a girl between 5 and 17 years old with multiple sclerosis. CDR3s include the opening cysteine and the closing phenylalanine or tryptophan. A D gene is named only where the DNA matches it firmly.

CDR3aa | v_gene | d_gene | j_gene
CSSDRGNNTF | TRBV29-1 | TRBD1 | TRBJ1-2
CASRRGTGEDQPQHF | TRBV19 | TRBD1 | TRBJ1-5
CASSFDPTILDSGGTYEQYF | TRBV28 | TRBD2 | TRBJ2-7
CASSLGYTYNEQFF | TRBV27 | NA | TRBJ2-1
CASSVRGGGTEAFF | TRBV9 | NA | TRBJ1-1
CASSMNSYEQYF | TRBV28 | NA | TRBJ2-7
CAWSRGTSGTISKNIQYF | TRBV30 | TRBD2 | TRBJ2-4
CASSLGQSYGYTF | TRBV5-1 | TRBD1 | TRBJ1-2
CSVERQGSNTEAFF | TRBV29-1 | TRBD1 | TRBJ1-1
CASSPGQGINYGYTF | TRBV18 | NA | TRBJ1-2
CAWRMLVRETQYF | TRBV30 | NA | NA
CASSLSTSGRFEQYF | TRBV27 | TRBD2 | TRBJ2-7
CASSYLRTSANSPLHF | TRBV6-2/TRBV6-3 | NA | TRBJ1-6
CSGFSYNEQFF | TRBV20-1 | NA | TRBJ2-1
CATSSGDQPQHF | TRBV24-1 | NA | TRBJ1-5
CASSLAPSGSGYAQYF | TRBV5-1 | TRBD2 | TRBJ2-4
CSAQRGYEQYF | TRBV20-1 | NA | TRBJ2-7
CSARGGGEGNEQFF | TRBV20-1 | TRBD2 | TRBJ2-1
CASSRDLADTQYF | TRBV3-1 | NA | TRBJ2-3
CASSEGGTDTRYF | TRBV5-1 | TRBD1 | TRBJ2-3
CASRARGHQPQHF | TRBV27 | NA | TRBJ1-5
CASSSGRTEQYF | TRBV7-9 | NA | TRBJ2-7
CSARPPWRALKETQYF | TRBV20-1 | NA | TRBJ2-5
CASSVPGEGTDTQYF | TRBV5-5 | NA | TRBJ2-3
CASSSLGLAERTDTQYF | TRBV7-6 | TRBD2 | TRBJ2-3
CATSDFTAGIQETQYF | TRBV24-1 | TRBD2 | TRBJ2-5
CASSAGLAGINEQFF | TRBV12-3/TRBV12-4 | TRBD2 | TRBJ2-1
CASSETGLTNEQFF | TRBV28 | TRBD1 | TRBJ2-1